The 17 T cell receptor beta chains presented below share a single source sample, sequenced in a study of regulatory dendritic cells for organ transplantation. Data came from immunoSEQ multiplex PCR; TCRdb stores just in-frame clones and leaves some out. The sample holds 12,000 or so clones, about 60% seen once. For these TCRs, the target antigens are not known. Sorted subsets were CFSE-labeled and cultured roughly five days with allogeneic dendritic cells. Sequencing was carried out using naive CD8+ T cells from blood cultured with dendritic cells. Subset in this sample: CD45RA+ naive T cells. The receptor set was obtained from a human donor in good health.

This clone occurred once. The chain employs TRBV7-9 and TRBJ1-1; 7 bases line up with TRBD1. V trimming: 6 bases; J trimming: 9 bases; junction bases outside the gene matches: 4. Germline CDR1 reads SEHNR; CDR2 reads FQNEAQ (reference sequence). The CDR3 is 11 amino acids. In nucleotides, the CDR3 is TGTGCCAGCAGTTCGGGACAGCAAGCTTTCTTT. This codes for CASSSGQQAFF.

This sequence joins TRBV12-5 and TRBJ2-1, with D possibly TRBD1 on 6 matching bases. Per the germline V gene, CDR1 is LGHNT and CDR2 is FRNRAP. With 2 bases removed from V and 8 bases from J, the gap between germline ends came to 10 bases. The CDR3 runs 13 residues. CDR3 region: CASGLSRGDEQFF. The CDR3 DNA reads TGTGCTAGTGGTTTGAGCAGGGGCGATGAGCAGTTCTTC.

The CDR3 sequence is CASSPPGSYEQYF. The CDR3 DNA reads as TGTGCCAGCAGCCCCCCGGGATCCTACGAGCAGTACTTC. The chain links TRBV7-9 to TRBJ2-7, with D perhaps matching TRBD2 (5 bases). From germline, CDR1 is SEHNR and CDR2 FQNEAQ (reference sequence). V lost 5 bases to trimming and J lost 1 base, with 9 bases between them. The CDR3 is 13 amino acids.

The chain carries TRBV7-9 and TRBJ1-2; D gene ambiguous. Germline-derived CDR1 and CDR2 are SEHNR and FQNEAQ (reference sequence). The ends were cut back, 3 bases at V and 5 bases at J, with 16 bases in the middle. The length of the CDR3 is 15 residues. The CDR3 DNA sequence: TGTGCCAGCAGCTTTGGAAACAGCCTTCTATATGGCTACACCTTC. Amino acid sequence: CASSFGNSLLYGYTF.

This clone showed up just a few times. This chain joins TRBV6-4 and TRBJ1-1; D unclear. V was cut by 4 bases and J by 1 base, with 4 bases left in between. The germline gives CDR1 MRHNA, CDR2 SNTAGT. The CDR3 is made up of 12 amino acids. For the CDR3, the DNA is TGTGCCAGCAGTGCTCCGAACACTGAAGCTTTCTTT. Translating it yields CASSAPNTEAFF.

This clone was detected only once. The gene calls are TRBV4-1 and TRBJ1-4, with D perhaps matching TRBD1 (6 bases). V lost 1 base to trimming and J lost 8 bases, with 20 bases between them. Germline V gene lookup returns CDR1 MGHRA and CDR2 YSYEKL. This CDR3 contains 17 residues. CDR3 protein: CASSQGLGDILREKLFF. Here the CDR3 DNA reads TGCGCCAGCAGCCAAGGGCTTGGGGACATCTTAAGGGAAAAACTGTTTTTT.

In this sample, this clone turned up a few times. The rearrangement uses TRBV2 and TRBJ2-1; perhaps TRBD1 as D (6 bases). Germline V CDR1 and CDR2: SNHLY, FYNNEI. The CDR3 runs to 15 residues. V was cut by 1 base and J by 6 bases, with 13 bases left in between. This CDR3 reads CASSEGVGAANEQFF. The DNA of the CDR3 is TGTGCCAGCAGTGAAGGGGTGGGGGCCGCCAATGAGCAGTTCTTC.

The chain combines TRBV27 with TRBJ2-5, with D perhaps matching TRBD2 (7 bases). Between the trimmed V and J ends, which lost 7 bases and 5 bases, there was a span of 8 bases. Germline V gene data show CDR1 as MNHEY and CDR2 as SMNVEV (reference sequence). The CDR3 contains 11 residues. DNA of the CDR3: TGTGCCAGCAAGGGGGGGGAGACCCAGTACTTC. This translates into CASKGGETQYF.

This clone was found a few times. V and J are TRBV7-2 and TRBJ1-4; D gene unclear. The CDR3 loop spans 17 amino acids. Trimming stripped 3 bases from V and 4 bases from J, with 18 bases between. Germline V gene sequence: CDR1 SGHTA, CDR2 FQGNSA. The CDR3 is CASSFTGRASYNEKLFF. In nucleotides, the CDR3 is TGTGCCAGCAGCTTTACTGGGAGGGCCTCCTATAATGAAAAACTGTTTTTT.

The chain has TRBV4-3 and TRBJ2-1, with D hard to call. Germline-derived CDR1 and CDR2 are LGHNA and YSLEER. The CDR3 is made up of 15 amino acids. The V end was cut by 3 bases, the J end by 0 bases, with 9 bases between. The CDR3 DNA reads TGCGCCAGCAGCCAGGGTCGGAGCTCCTACAATGAGCAGTTCTTC. Its translation is CASSQGRSSYNEQFF.

The chain recombines TRBV11-3 with TRBJ2-2; D perhaps matches TRBD2 (6 bases). This CDR3 is 13 amino acids long. V was trimmed by 11 bases and J by 1 base, leaving 11 bases between them. Germline lookup yields CDR1 SGHNT and CDR2 YENEEA. CDR3 bases: TGTGCCGTCAAGGAGGGGAACACCGGGGAGCTGTTTTTT. The encoded protein is CAVKEGNTGELFF. The entire variable domain, with the rest obtained from reference TRBV11-3 and TRBJ2-2, is as follows: EAGVVQSPRYKIIEKKQPVAFWCNPISGHNTLYWYLQNLGQGPELLIRYENEEAVDDSQLPKDRFSAERLKGVDSTLKIQPAELGDSAVYLCAVKEGNTGELFFGEGSRLTVL.

The chain employs TRBV11-2 and TRBJ2-5; D gene ambiguous. The germline CDR1 and CDR2 sequences are SGHAT and FQNNGV. The V and J ends lost 1 base and 4 bases respectively, with 4 bases between them. This CDR3 is built from 12 residues. The CDR3 protein is CASSLGRETQYF. The CDR3 DNA sequence: TGTGCCAGCAGCTTAGGGAGAGAGACCCAGTACTTC.

This clone was seen a handful of times. This chain links TRBV9 with TRBJ2-1, with TRBD1 identical over 9 bases. CDR1 SGDLS and CDR2 YYNGEE come from the germline V gene. The trim removed 0 bases at V and 4 bases at J, leaving 2 bases unmatched. This CDR3 has 15 residues. CDR3 residues: CASSVGQGVYNEQFF. In DNA form, the CDR3 reads TGTGCCAGCAGCGTAGGACAGGGGGTTTACAATGAGCAGTTCTTC.

A single count supports this clone. This rearrangement joins TRBV7-9 to TRBJ2-3; TRBD2 aligns across 9 bases. Germline-derived CDR1 and CDR2 are SEHNR and FQNEAQ (reference sequence). Losses at the gene ends were 1 base for V and 5 bases for J; bases not matched to a gene: 13. The length of the CDR3 is 18 residues. Here the CDR3 DNA reads TGTGCCAGCAGCTTAGATCTTCAGCGGGGGGACCTCGGAGATACGCAGTATTTT. It codes for CASSLDLQRGDLGDTQYF.

The rearrangement links TRBV10-3 to TRBJ2-7, with D possibly being TRBD1 (6 bases). CDR3 size: 15 residues. V was pared by 0 bases and J by 2 bases, with 11 bases between. CDR1 is ENHRY and CDR2 is SYGVKD in the germline V gene. The CDR3 DNA is TGTGCCATCAGTGAGTCGACAGGCGCAGCCTACGAGCAGTACTTC. Amino acids: CAISESTGAAYEQYF.

CDR3 in amino acids: CASSSQYGEESPFEQYF. The CDR3 DNA is TGTGCCAGCAGCTCCCAATACGGGGAGGAATCTCCCTTCGAGCAGTACTTC. This rearrangement joins TRBV9 to TRBJ2-7; possibly TRBD2 for D (6 bases). Trimming stripped 4 bases from V and 6 bases from J, with 26 bases between. The CDR3 consists of 17 residues. The germline V gene encodes CDR1 SGDLS and CDR2 YYNGEE.

This chain uses TRBV19 with TRBJ2-7; TRBD1 agrees at 7 bases. Germline V gene lookup returns CDR1 LNHDA and CDR2 SQIVND (reference sequence). V was clipped by 6 bases and J by 2 bases; unmatched bases: 4. The CDR3 extends over 13 amino acids. CDR3 in amino acids: CASSYGTAYEQYF. The CDR3 DNA reads as TGTGCCAGTAGCTACGGGACAGCCTACGAGCAGTACTTC.